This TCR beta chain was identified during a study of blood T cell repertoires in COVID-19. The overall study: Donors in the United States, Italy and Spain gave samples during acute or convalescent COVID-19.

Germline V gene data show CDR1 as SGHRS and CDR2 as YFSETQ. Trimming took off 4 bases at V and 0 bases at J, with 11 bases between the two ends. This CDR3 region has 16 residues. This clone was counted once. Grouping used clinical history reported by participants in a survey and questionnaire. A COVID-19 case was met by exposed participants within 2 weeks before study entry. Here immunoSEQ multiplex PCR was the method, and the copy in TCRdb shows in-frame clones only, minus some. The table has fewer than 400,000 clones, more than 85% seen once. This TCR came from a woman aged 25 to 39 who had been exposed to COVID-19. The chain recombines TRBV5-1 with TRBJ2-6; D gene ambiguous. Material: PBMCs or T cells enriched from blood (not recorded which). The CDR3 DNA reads TGCGCCAGCAGCGCGGAACCGAACTCTGGGGCCAACGTCCTGACTTTC. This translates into CASSAEPNSGANVLTF.